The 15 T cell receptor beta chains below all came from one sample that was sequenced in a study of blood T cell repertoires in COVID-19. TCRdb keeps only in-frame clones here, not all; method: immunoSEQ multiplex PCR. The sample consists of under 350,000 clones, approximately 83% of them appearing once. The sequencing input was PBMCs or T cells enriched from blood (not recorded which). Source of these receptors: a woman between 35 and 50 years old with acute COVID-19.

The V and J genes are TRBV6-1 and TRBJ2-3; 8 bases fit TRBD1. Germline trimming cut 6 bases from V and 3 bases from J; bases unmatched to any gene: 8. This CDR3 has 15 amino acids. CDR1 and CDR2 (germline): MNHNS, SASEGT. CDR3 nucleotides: TGTGCCAGCAGAAAGACAGGGGTGGGAACAGATACGCAGTATTTT. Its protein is CASRKTGVGTDTQYF.

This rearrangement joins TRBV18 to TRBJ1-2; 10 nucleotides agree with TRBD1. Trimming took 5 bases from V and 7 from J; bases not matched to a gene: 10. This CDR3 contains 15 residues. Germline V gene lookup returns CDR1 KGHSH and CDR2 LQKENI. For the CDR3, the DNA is TGTGCCAGCTCATACGGGACAGGGGAGGCAGGTGGCTACACCTTC. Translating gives CASSYGTGEAGGYTF.

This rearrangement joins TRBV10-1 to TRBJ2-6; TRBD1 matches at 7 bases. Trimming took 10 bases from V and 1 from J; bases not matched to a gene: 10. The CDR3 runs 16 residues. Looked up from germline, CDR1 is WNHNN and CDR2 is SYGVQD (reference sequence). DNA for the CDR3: TGCGCCACACGATCCACCAGGGGGTCTGGGGCCAACGTCCTGACTTTC. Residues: CATRSTRGSGANVLTF.

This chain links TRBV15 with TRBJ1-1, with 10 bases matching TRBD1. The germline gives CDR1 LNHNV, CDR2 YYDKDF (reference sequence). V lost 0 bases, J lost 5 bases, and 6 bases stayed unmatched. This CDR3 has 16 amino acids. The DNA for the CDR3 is TGTGCCACCAGCAGAGAGGGACAGGGGATTCCTACTGAAGCTTTCTTT. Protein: CATSREGQGIPTEAFF.

In nucleotides, the CDR3 is TGCAGTGCTAGTCCCAGACTAGCGGGCTCCTACAATGAGCAGTTCTTC. Protein product: CSASPRLAGSYNEQFF. The J gene is TRBJ2-1, the V gene TRBV20-1, with TRBD2 matching 10 bases. CDR3 length equals 16 residues. Trimming removed 3 bases from V and 0 bases from J; junction bases left unmatched: 5. Germline V gene sequence: CDR1 DFQATT, CDR2 SNEGSKA (reference sequence).

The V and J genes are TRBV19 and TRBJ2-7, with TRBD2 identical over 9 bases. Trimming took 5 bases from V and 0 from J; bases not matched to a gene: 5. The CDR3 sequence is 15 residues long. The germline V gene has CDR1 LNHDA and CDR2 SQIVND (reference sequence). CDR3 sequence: CASSVSGSRSYEQYF. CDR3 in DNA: TGTGCCAGTAGTGTTAGCGGGAGTCGCTCCTACGAGCAGTACTTC. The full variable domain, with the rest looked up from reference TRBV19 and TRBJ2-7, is DGGITQSPKYLFRKEGQNVTLSCEQNLNHDAMYWYRQDPGQGLRLIYYSQIVNDFQKGDIAEGYSVSREKKESFPLTVTSAQKNPTAFYLCASSVSGSRSYEQYFGPGTRLTVT.

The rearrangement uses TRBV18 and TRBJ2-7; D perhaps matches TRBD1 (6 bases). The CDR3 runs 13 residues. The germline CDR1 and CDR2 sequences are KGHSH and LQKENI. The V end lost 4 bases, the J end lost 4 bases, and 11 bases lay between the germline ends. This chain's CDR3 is CASSRDKTYEQYF. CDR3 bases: TGTGCCAGCTCACGGGACAAGACTTACGAGCAGTACTTC.

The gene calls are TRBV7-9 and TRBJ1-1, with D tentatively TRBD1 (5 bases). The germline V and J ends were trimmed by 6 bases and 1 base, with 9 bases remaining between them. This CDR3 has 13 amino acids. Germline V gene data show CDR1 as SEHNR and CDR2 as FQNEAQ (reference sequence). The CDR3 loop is CASSSQGNTEAFF. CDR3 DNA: TGTGCCAGCAGTTCTCAGGGGAACACTGAAGCTTTCTTT.

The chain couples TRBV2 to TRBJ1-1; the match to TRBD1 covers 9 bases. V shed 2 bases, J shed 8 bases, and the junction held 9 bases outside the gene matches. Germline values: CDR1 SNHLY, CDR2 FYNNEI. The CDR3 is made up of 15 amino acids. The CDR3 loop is CASSERTGGRTEAFF. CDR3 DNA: TGTGCCAGCAGTGAACGCACAGGGGGCCGGACCGAAGCTTTCTTT.

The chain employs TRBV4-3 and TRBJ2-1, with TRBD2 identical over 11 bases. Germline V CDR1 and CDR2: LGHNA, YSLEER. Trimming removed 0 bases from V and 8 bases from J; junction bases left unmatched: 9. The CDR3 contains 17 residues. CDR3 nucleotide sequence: TGCGCCAGCAGCCAAGATCGTTACCTAGCGGGAGGTGATGAGCAGTTCTTC. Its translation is CASSQDRYLAGGDEQFF.

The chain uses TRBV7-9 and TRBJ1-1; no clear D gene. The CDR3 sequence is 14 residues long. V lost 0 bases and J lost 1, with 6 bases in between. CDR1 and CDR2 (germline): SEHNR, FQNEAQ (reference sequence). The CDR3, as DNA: TGTGCCAGCAGCTTAGCGCCGAGGAACACTGAAGCTTTCTTT. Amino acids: CASSLAPRNTEAFF.

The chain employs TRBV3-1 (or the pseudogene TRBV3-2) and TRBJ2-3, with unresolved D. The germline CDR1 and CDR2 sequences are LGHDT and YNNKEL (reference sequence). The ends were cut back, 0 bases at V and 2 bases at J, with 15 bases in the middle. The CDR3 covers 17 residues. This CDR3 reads CASSQDLLITLTDTQYF. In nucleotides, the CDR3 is TGTGCCAGCAGCCAAGATCTACTAATAACTCTCACAGATACGCAGTATTTT.

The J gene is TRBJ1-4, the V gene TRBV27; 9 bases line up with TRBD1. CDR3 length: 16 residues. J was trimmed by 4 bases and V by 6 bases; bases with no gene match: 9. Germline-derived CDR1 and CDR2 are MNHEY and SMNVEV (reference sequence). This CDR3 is CASRRTGAEGNEKLFF. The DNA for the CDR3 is TGTGCCAGCAGACGGACAGGGGCGGAAGGTAATGAAAAACTGTTTTTT.

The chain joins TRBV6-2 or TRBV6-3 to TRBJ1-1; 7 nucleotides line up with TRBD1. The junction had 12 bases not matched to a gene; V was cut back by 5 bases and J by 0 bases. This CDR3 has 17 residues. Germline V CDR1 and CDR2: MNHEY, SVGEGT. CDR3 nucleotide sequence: TGTGCCAGCAGTCTACATAAACAGGGGAGGATGAACACTGAAGCTTTCTTT. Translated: CASSLHKQGRMNTEAFF.

CDR3 DNA sequence: TGTGCCAGCAGCTTAGACTCTCACAATGAGCAGTTCTTC. It is translated as CASSLDSHNEQFF. The chain recombines TRBV7-3 with TRBJ2-1; D gene ambiguous. This CDR3 contains 13 residues. The germline V gene encodes CDR1 SGHTA and CDR2 FQGTGA. V was clipped by 2 bases and J by 5 bases, with 7 bases between them.